The 27 T cell receptor beta chains presented below share a single source sample, sequenced in a study of blood T cell repertoires in COVID-19. Sequencing was performed with immunoSEQ multiplex PCR; in TCRdb, only in-frame clones are kept and a portion is missing. The sample lists approximately 260,000 clones; over 75% were seen once. Sequencing was carried out using peripheral blood. These receptors were collected from a human donor in a cohort sampled during active COVID-19.

The CDR3 reads CASSPTGNSYEQYF. CDR3 DNA sequence: TGTGCCAGCAGCCCCACAGGTAACTCCTACGAGCAGTACTTC. This rearrangement joins TRBV7-9 to TRBJ2-7, with D perhaps TRBD1 (5 bases). The CDR3 is made up of 14 amino acids. Trimming took off 5 bases at V and 0 bases at J, with 11 bases between the two ends. Germline V lookup: CDR1 SEHNR, CDR2 FQNEAQ (reference sequence). Variable domain in full (rest from reference TRBV7-9 and TRBJ2-7): DTGVSQNPRHKITKRGQNVTFRCDPISEHNRLYWYRQTLGQGPEFLTYFQNEAQLEKSRLLSDRFSAERPKGSFSTLEIQRTEQGDSAMYLCASSPTGNSYEQYFGPGTRLTVT.

The V and J genes are TRBV5-4 and TRBJ1-2; 8 positions match TRBD1. There are 17 residues in the CDR3. CDR1 SGHNT and CDR2 YYREEE come from the germline V gene (reference sequence). J was trimmed by 6 bases and V by 5 bases; bases with no gene match: 18. CDR3 region: CASRHTESPDRENGYTF. In nucleotides, the CDR3 is TGTGCCAGCAGACATACCGAATCCCCGGACAGGGAAAATGGCTACACCTTC.

In its sample, this clone was seen a few times. The CDR3 protein is CASSFRLAEMGQFF. CDR3 DNA sequence: TGTGCCAGCAGCTTCAGGCTAGCGGAGATGGGGCAGTTCTTC. This chain connects TRBV7-8 to TRBJ2-1; 7 bases are a match to TRBD2. The germline CDR1 and CDR2 sequences are SGHVS and FQNEAQ. This CDR3 is built from 14 residues. Trimming at V came to 3 bases and at J to 12 bases, leaving 11 bases not matched to a gene.

V is TRBV7-9 and J is TRBJ2-7, with TRBD2 identical over 8 bases. Germline CDR1 reads SEHNR; CDR2 reads FQNEAQ (reference sequence). The CDR3 spans 16 residues. With 1 base clipped from V and 5 bases from J, the junction kept 10 bases outside the gene matches. The CDR3 DNA is TGTGCCAGCAGCTTAGTTGGTAGCGGGGTCAGCCACGAGCAGTACTTC. Amino acids: CASSLVGSGVSHEQYF.

V gene TRBV28 combines with J gene TRBJ2-5, with D maybe TRBD2 (5 bases). The CDR3 length is 11 residues. Germline V gene lookup returns CDR1 MDHEN and CDR2 SYDVKM. Trimming took 7 bases from V and 7 from J, leaving 10 bases between them. This chain's CDR3 is CASTTRGTQYF. The CDR3 region has the DNA TGTGCCAGCACCACTCGGGGGACCCAGTACTTC. The full variable domain, with the rest looked up from reference TRBV28 and TRBJ2-5, is DVKVTQSSRYLVKRTGEKVFLECVQDMDHENMFWYRQDPGLGLRLIYFSYDVKMKEKGDIPEGYSVSREKKERFSLILESASTNQTSMYLCASTTRGTQYFGPGTRLLVL.

This clone was counted between two and nine times. V is TRBV6-4 and J is TRBJ2-1, with TRBD1 identical over 9 bases. Per the germline V gene, CDR1 is MRHNA and CDR2 is SNTAGT. Trimming at V came to 3 bases and at J to 3 bases, leaving 3 bases not matched to a gene. The CDR3 has 15 residues. The CDR3 DNA follows: TGTGCCAGCAGTGAAGGACAGGGGCGCTACAATGAGCAGTTCTTC. It is translated as CASSEGQGRYNEQFF.

The chain joins TRBV27 to TRBJ1-4; D not certain. CDR1 MNHEY and CDR2 SMNVEV come from the germline V gene (reference sequence). This CDR3 region has 14 residues. V shed 0 bases and J shed 6 bases, with 8 bases lying between them. CDR3 sequence reads: CASSLSEVDEKLFF. The CDR3 nucleotides are TGTGCCAGCAGTTTATCCGAGGTCGATGAAAAACTGTTTTTT.

The chain employs TRBV5-1 and TRBJ1-1, with TRBD1 matching over 8 bases. Germline assignment: CDR1 SGHRS and CDR2 YFSETQ. The CDR3 runs to 13 residues. Trimming took 4 bases from V and 10 from J; bases not matched to a gene: 9. CDR3 nucleotides: TGCGCCAGCAGCCCAAGAGATGGACAGGGAGCTTTCTTT. Protein: CASSPRDGQGAFF.

This chain links TRBV5-5 with TRBJ1-2; D might be TRBD1 (5 bases). V was shortened by 0 bases and J by 3 bases, with 15 bases between the two germline ends. The CDR3 is made up of 16 amino acids. CDR1 and CDR2 (germline): SGHKS, YYEKEE (reference sequence). CDR3 nucleotides: TGTGCCAGCAGCTTGGGCCACAGGATGGTCGACTATGGCTACACCTTC. It specifies CASSLGHRMVDYGYTF.

The gene calls are TRBV6-6 and TRBJ2-6; D may be TRBD2 (6 bases). The CDR3 runs to 15 residues. Trimming pared 2 bases from V and 1 base from J, leaving 6 bases between. Per germline, CDR1 MNHNY and CDR2 SVGAGI (reference sequence). As DNA, the CDR3 is TGTGCCAGCAGTTACGGAGGGTCTGGGGCCAACGTCCTGACTTTC. As protein: CASSYGGSGANVLTF.

The chain combines TRBV6-5 with TRBJ2-1; D is perhaps TRBD1 (5 bases). CDR1 is MNHEY, CDR2 SVGAGI, per germline. The CDR3 spans 14 residues. The V and J ends lost 6 bases and 6 bases respectively, with 15 bases between them. The chain's CDR3 is CASRQGGKGNEQFF. The CDR3 nucleotides read TGTGCCAGCAGGCAGGGCGGAAAGGGCAATGAGCAGTTCTTC.

The chain employs TRBV10-3 and TRBJ2-7; D not resolved. Germline lookup yields CDR1 ENHRY and CDR2 SYGVKD. Trimming pared 3 bases from V and 3 bases from J, leaving 18 bases between. This CDR3 contains 16 residues. CDR3 coding DNA: TGTGCCATCAGTGATTCAGGATTTTTGGCTGGCTACGAGCAGTACTTC. Translation: CAISDSGFLAGYEQYF.

J is TRBJ2-5 and V is TRBV15; the match to TRBD2 covers 9 bases. The CDR3 is 16 residues long. Germline loops: CDR1 LNHNV, CDR2 YYDKDF (reference sequence). Unmatched junction bases numbered 10, after V lost 1 base and J lost 7 bases. CDR3 nucleotide sequence: TGTGCCACCAGCAGAGCACTAGCGGGTCAGGTTGGGACCCAGTACTTC. It is translated as CATSRALAGQVGTQYF.

This chain connects TRBV28 to TRBJ1-4; TRBD1 agrees at 11 bases. CDR1 is MDHEN and CDR2 is SYDVKM in the germline V gene. Losses at the gene ends were 6 bases for V and 8 bases for J; bases not matched to a gene: 8. This CDR3 contains 15 residues. CDR3 amino acids: CASSLGQGVREKLFF. Written as DNA, the CDR3 is TGTGCCAGCAGCCTGGGACAGGGGGTAAGGGAAAAACTGTTTTTT.

This clone came up once. The chain combines TRBV7-2 with TRBJ2-4, with D possibly being TRBD2 (5 bases). This CDR3 spans 18 amino acids. CDR1 SGHTA and CDR2 FQGNSA come from the germline V gene. V was trimmed by 4 bases and J by 0 bases, leaving 19 bases between them. The CDR3 DNA reads as TGTGCCAGCAGCTCCACGGACTTTTCCCGACTAGCCAAAAACATTCAGTACTTC. Translating it yields CASSSTDFSRLAKNIQYF.

The gene calls are TRBV18 and TRBJ2-7; 8 nucleotides agree with TRBD2. This CDR3 is built from 16 residues. The germline CDR1 and CDR2 sequences are KGHSH and LQKENI. The trim removed 3 bases at V and 4 bases at J, leaving 11 bases unmatched. Here the CDR3 DNA reads TGTGCCAGCTCACCTCGGCCGGGACTAGTGCTTTACGAGCAGTACTTC. Translation: CASSPRPGLVLYEQYF. Full variable domain (missing parts from reference TRBV18 and TRBJ2-7): NAGVMQNPRHLVRRRGQEARLRCSPMKGHSHVYWYRQLPEEGLKFMVYLQKENIIDESGMPKERFSAEFPKEGPSILRIQQVVRGDSAAYFCASSPRPGLVLYEQYFGPGTRLTVT.

The DNA for the CDR3 is TGTGCCAGCAGCGGGGGGGACTCACAAAGTGATGGCTACACCTTC. Translation: CASSGGDSQSDGYTF. This chain joins TRBV5-5 and TRBJ1-2; D is perhaps TRBD1 (5 bases). Germline lookup yields CDR1 SGHKS and CDR2 YYEKEE (reference sequence). CDR3 length equals 15 residues. Trimming cost V 4 bases and J 6 bases, with 19 bases left between them.

This chain joins TRBV7-9 and TRBJ1-2; D remains ambiguous. The CDR3 contains 15 residues. CDR1 is SEHNR, CDR2 FQNEAQ, per germline (reference sequence). Trimming took 2 bases from V and 2 from J, leaving 12 bases between them. The CDR3: CASSLQALANYGYTF. CDR3 DNA: TGTGCCAGCAGCTTACAGGCCCTGGCAAACTATGGCTACACCTTC.

The chain carries TRBV18 and TRBJ2-1; the D gene is possibly TRBD2 (6 bases). Between the trimmed V and J ends, which lost 2 bases and 10 bases, there was a span of 12 bases. Germline-derived CDR1 and CDR2 are KGHSH and LQKENI. The CDR3 is 13 amino acids. The CDR3 DNA sequence: TGTGCCAGCTCACCATTGGCGGGGCCCGAGCAGTTCTTC. Translated: CASSPLAGPEQFF.

This clone was recorded a few times. The CDR3 sequence: CASSLGAGRTRTGELFF. DNA of the CDR3: TGCGCCAGCAGCTTGGGGGCGGGTCGAACGAGGACCGGGGAGCTGTTTTTT. The chain links TRBV5-1 to TRBJ2-2; D possibly corresponds to TRBD2 (5 bases). This CDR3 spans 17 amino acids. V was clipped by 0 bases and J by 5 bases, with 17 bases between them. Germline assignment: CDR1 SGHRS and CDR2 YFSETQ.

The chain has TRBV19 and TRBJ2-3; 14 positions agree with TRBD2. The trim removed 1 base at V and 1 base at J, leaving 7 bases unmatched. The CDR3 spans 19 residues. Germline V gives CDR1 LNHDA, CDR2 SQIVND (reference sequence). The CDR3, as DNA: TGTGCCAGTAGTATAGGGGGACTAGCGGGAGATGGCGGCACAGATACGCAGTATTTT. Translated, it gives CASSIGGLAGDGGTDTQYF.

The chain employs TRBV6-1 and TRBJ2-7; 11 bases align to TRBD2. The germline V gene encodes CDR1 MNHNS and CDR2 SASEGT. The CDR3 is 17 residues long. Trimming cost V 4 bases and J 3 bases; bases outside gene matches: 11. This CDR3 is CASSATTGTSGIYEQYF. DNA for the CDR3: TGTGCCAGCAGTGCAACAACCGGGACTAGCGGCATCTACGAGCAGTACTTC.

The genes are TRBV5-1 and TRBJ2-1, with 9 positions matching TRBD2. The V and J ends lost 1 base and 5 bases, in that order; junction bases with no gene match: 10. The germline V gene encodes CDR1 SGHRS and CDR2 YFSETQ. The CDR3 runs to 17 residues. DNA of the CDR3: TGCGCCAGCAGCTTGAGATTAGCGGGAGAGTATAACAATGAGCAGTTCTTC. Its protein is CASSLRLAGEYNNEQFF. The complete variable domain, with remaining parts taken from reference TRBV5-1 and TRBJ2-1, reads KAGVTQTPRYLIKTRGQQVTLSCSPISGHRSVSWYQQTPGQGLQFLFEYFSETQRNKGNFPGRFSGRQFSNSRSEMNVSTLELGDSALYLCASSLRLAGEYNNEQFFGPGTRLTVL.

The rearrangement links TRBV28 to TRBJ2-3; D remains ambiguous. Trimming cost V 8 bases and J 4 bases, with 10 bases left between them. Germline assignment: CDR1 MDHEN and CDR2 SYDVKM. This CDR3 is 12 amino acids long. The CDR3 protein is CASLRAPDTQYF. The CDR3 region has the DNA TGTGCCAGCCTACGCGCTCCAGATACGCAGTATTTT.

This chain joins TRBV6-5 and TRBJ2-1; TRBD1 aligns across 8 bases. Trimming cost V 2 bases and J 9 bases; bases outside gene matches: 6. The CDR3 sequence is 14 residues long. The germline CDR1 and CDR2 sequences are MNHEY and SVGAGI. The CDR3 DNA follows: TGTGCCAGCAGTTACACCGGACAGGGAGCTGAGCAGTTCTTC. Its translation: CASSYTGQGAEQFF.

V usage is TRBV4-2 and J usage is TRBJ2-7; 9 nucleotides agree with TRBD2. The length of the CDR3 is 15 residues. The ends lost 0 bases at V and 5 bases at J; junction bases unmatched: 5. Germline assignment: CDR1 LGHNA and CDR2 YNFKEQ. CDR3 sequence reads: CASSQDWLAGNEQYF. As DNA, the CDR3 is TGTGCCAGCAGCCAAGATTGGCTAGCGGGGAACGAGCAGTACTTC.

This clone was detected only once. This rearrangement joins TRBV28 to TRBJ2-3, with TRBD1 as a possible D gene (5 bases). V was pared by 11 bases and J by 2 bases, with 17 bases between. The CDR3 consists of 14 residues. Per the germline V gene, CDR1 is MDHEN and CDR2 is SYDVKM. Here the CDR3 reads CACIRTTTTDTQYF. CDR3 in DNA: TGTGCCTGCATCAGGACAACCACCACAGATACGCAGTATTTT.